A single sample is the source of the 25 T cell receptor beta chains below, sequenced in a study of cytomegalovirus exposure and HLA in healthy donors. With 60 Vbeta and 13 Jbeta primers, the PCR was carried out. TCRdb's table, derived via immunoSEQ multiplex PCR, lists solely in-frame clones and lacks some. This sample carries 150,000 or so clones, about four fifths of them seen once, and the ten largest clones take approximately 8%. The sequenced sample consisted of PBMCs. These receptors were collected from a man under 40 in good health and CMV-seropositive.

The V call is TRBV30, the J call TRBJ1-2, with D unclear. Germline V gene lookup returns CDR1 GTSNPN and CDR2 SVGIG (reference sequence). The CDR3 is 11 amino acids. Trimming cost V 2 bases and J 7 bases, with 8 bases left between them. The CDR3 here is CAWSTRRGYTF. DNA of the CDR3: TGTGCCTGGAGTACCAGGCGTGGCTACACCTTC.

The chain carries TRBV25-1 and TRBJ1-2; D gene ambiguous. The CDR3 runs 14 residues. The germline V gene encodes CDR1 MGHDK and CDR2 SYGVNS. Trimming removed 1 base at V and 2 bases at J, with 8 bases between. The CDR3 sequence: CASSESKRNYGYTF. CDR3 DNA sequence: TGTGCCAGCAGTGAATCGAAGAGGAACTATGGCTACACCTTC.

The count of this clone is one. The rearrangement links TRBV5-4 to TRBJ2-1, with 7 bases that match TRBD1. The V gene end was trimmed by 4 bases and the J gene end by 2 bases; junction bases not matched to a gene: 3. Germline assignment: CDR1 SGHNT and CDR2 YYREEE (reference sequence). The CDR3 sequence is 14 residues long. CDR3 DNA sequence: TGTGCCAGCAGCCCGGACAGGACCTACAATGAGCAGTTCTTC. Its translation is CASSPDRTYNEQFF.

This chain uses TRBV28 with TRBJ1-3; D possibly corresponds to TRBD1 (5 bases). CDR1 and CDR2 from the germline V gene are MDHEN and SYDVKM. The CDR3 runs 16 residues. Trimming took 7 bases from V and 0 from J, leaving 16 bases between them. Written as DNA, the CDR3 is TGTGCCAGCAAGGGGCCACTTTCGAGCTCTGGAAACACCATATATTTT. Encoded protein: CASKGPLSSSGNTIYF.

The chain is built from TRBV5-1 and TRBJ1-3; TRBD1 is a possible D gene (5 bases). The ends were cut back, 0 bases at V and 2 bases at J, with 6 bases in the middle. Germline V gene sequence: CDR1 SGHRS, CDR2 YFSETQ. This CDR3 region has 14 residues. CDR3 bases: TGCGCCAGCAGCTTGGGGACAACTGGAAACACCATATATTTT. This encodes CASSLGTTGNTIYF.

V usage is TRBV13 and J usage is TRBJ2-3, with 8 bases lining up with TRBD1. Per the germline V gene, CDR1 is PRHDT and CDR2 is FYEKMQ (reference sequence). Trimming cost V 5 bases and J 5 bases; bases outside gene matches: 15. The CDR3 sequence is 17 residues long. The CDR3 DNA reads as TGTGCCAGCAGCCTGGAGGGTTATACAGGGGGTCAAGATACGCAGTATTTT. It is translated as CASSLEGYTGGQDTQYF.

Written as DNA, the CDR3 is TGTGCCTGGCAGGGCTATAATTCACCCCTCCACTTT. Encoded protein: CAWQGYNSPLHF. V usage is TRBV30 and J usage is TRBJ1-6, with a tentative D call TRBD1 (5 bases). V was cut by 5 bases and J by 3 bases, with 5 bases left in between. Germline V gene lookup returns CDR1 GTSNPN and CDR2 SVGIG (reference sequence). The CDR3 sequence is 12 residues long.

With regard to this clone: Other nucleotide sequences in the sample specify the same CDR3. The chain carries TRBV20-1 and TRBJ1-1; D is unclear. Looked up from germline, CDR1 is DFQATT and CDR2 is SNEGSKA (reference sequence). CDR3 length equals 10 residues. Trimming removed 5 bases from V and 2 bases from J, with 3 bases in between. This chain's CDR3 is CSALNTEAFF. The CDR3 DNA is TGCAGTGCTCTTAACACTGAAGCTTTCTTT.

This sequence joins TRBV4-1 and TRBJ1-3; 7 positions agree with TRBD1. The V gene's germline CDR1 is MGHRA and CDR2 YSYEKL. The CDR3 has 18 amino acids. With V trimmed by 4 bases and J by 4 bases, 16 bases remained unmatched. The CDR3 loop is CASSLPHRGGSRGNTIYF. CDR3 in DNA: TGCGCCAGCAGCCTCCCACACAGGGGCGGATCCAGGGGAAACACCATATATTTT.

The rearrangement joins TRBV7-2 to TRBJ2-3; 8 bases map to TRBD2. CDR3 length: 15 amino acids. CDR1 is SGHTA and CDR2 is FQGNSA in the germline V gene. Losses at the gene ends were 5 bases for V and 5 bases for J; bases not matched to a gene: 9. The CDR3 DNA sequence: TGTGCCAGCAGCCTGTTAGCGGGGACTGGAGATACGCAGTATTTT. Encoded protein: CASSLLAGTGDTQYF. Looking up the rest from reference TRBV7-2 and TRBJ2-3 gives the full variable domain: GAGVSQSPSNKVTEKGKDVELRCDPISGHTALYWYRQSLGQGLEFLIYFQGNSAPDKSGLPSDRFSAERTGGSVSTLTIQRTQQEDSAVYLCASSLLAGTGDTQYFGPGTRLTVL.

V is TRBV4-1 and J is TRBJ1-5, with D possibly matching TRBD1 (6 bases). This CDR3 is 15 amino acids long. V was shortened by 6 bases and J by 7 bases, with 19 bases between the two germline ends. Germline V gene data show CDR1 as MGHRA and CDR2 as YSYEKL. The CDR3 region has the DNA TGCGCCAGCAGAACGGGGGCGGGGGCAGGCCAGCCCCAGCATTTT. It codes for CASRTGAGAGQPQHF.

This sequence joins TRBV9 and TRBJ2-2; no clear D. Germline V gene sequence: CDR1 SGDLS, CDR2 YYNGEE. This CDR3 contains 12 residues. Trimming stripped 0 bases from V and 5 bases from J, with 2 bases between. The CDR3 spells CASSVATGELFF. CDR3 coding DNA: TGTGCCAGCAGCGTAGCTACCGGGGAGCTGTTTTTT.

The chain joins TRBV10-1 to TRBJ2-2; 8 bases align to TRBD1. V trimming: 2 bases; J trimming: 3 bases; junction bases outside the gene matches: 5. This CDR3 contains 16 residues. From germline, CDR1 is WNHNN and CDR2 SYGVQD (reference sequence). CDR3 loop: CASSEARTGYTGELFF. CDR3 DNA sequence: TGCGCCAGCAGTGAGGCTCGGACAGGGTACACCGGGGAGCTGTTTTTT.

The chain links TRBV7-2 to TRBJ2-1; TRBD1 matches 10 bases. The CDR3 length is 17 residues. Germline V gene sequence: CDR1 SGHTA, CDR2 FQGNSA. The ends lost 5 bases at V and 0 bases at J; junction bases unmatched: 7. The DNA for the CDR3 is TGTGCCAGCAGCCAAATGGGGACAGGGGTCTCCTACAATGAGCAGTTCTTC. It is translated as CASSQMGTGVSYNEQFF.

The CDR3 is CASEGLAGGGNEQFF. CDR3 nucleotides: TGTGCCAGTGAGGGACTAGCGGGGGGAGGAAATGAGCAGTTCTTC. The chain uses TRBV19 and TRBJ2-1; 15 nucleotides line up with TRBD2. Trimming cost V 8 bases and J 7 bases; bases outside gene matches: 6. The CDR3 is 15 residues long. Germline V CDR1 and CDR2: LNHDA, SQIVND (reference sequence).

This chain links TRBV27 with TRBJ1-1, with D hard to call. The CDR3 sequence is 13 residues long. Germline V gene lookup returns CDR1 MNHEY and CDR2 SMNVEV (reference sequence). V was pared by 6 bases and J by 6 bases, with 14 bases between. DNA of the CDR3: TGTGCCAGCAGGCGCACGGGAGTACCTGAAGCTTTCTTT. Translation: CASRRTGVPEAFF.

CDR3 in DNA: TGTGCCAGCAGCCCGTCCTTAGCGGGGGACACAGATACGCAGTATTTT. Protein sequence: CASSPSLAGDTDTQYF. The chain couples TRBV7-3 to TRBJ2-3; 9 nucleotides match TRBD2. Germline values: CDR1 SGHTA, CDR2 FQGTGA. The CDR3 has 16 amino acids. V dropped 5 bases and J dropped 2; count of bases not matched to a gene: 8.

The V and J genes are TRBV28 and TRBJ1-1, with D uncertain. The CDR3 sequence is 12 residues long. V shed 7 bases and J shed 5 bases, with 11 bases lying between them. The germline CDR1 and CDR2 sequences are MDHEN and SYDVKM. The CDR3 sequence is CASTPLKTEAFF. In DNA form, the CDR3 reads TGTGCCAGCACCCCCCTAAAGACTGAAGCTTTCTTT.

V usage is TRBV19 and J usage is TRBJ2-1; 9 positions agree with TRBD2. The germline V gene has CDR1 LNHDA and CDR2 SQIVND (reference sequence). The trim removed 1 base at V and 5 bases at J, leaving 0 bases unmatched. The CDR3 is 14 residues long. CDR3 in amino acids: CASSIVAGDNEQFF. Here the CDR3 DNA reads TGTGCCAGTAGTATAGTAGCGGGAGACAATGAGCAGTTCTTC.

The chain employs TRBV11-2 and TRBJ2-1; D gene unclear. Germline V gives CDR1 SGHAT, CDR2 FQNNGV. Between the trimmed V and J ends, which lost 1 base and 6 bases, there was a span of 10 bases. The CDR3 is 14 residues long. CDR3 region: CASSLVVTGNEQFF. The CDR3 region has the DNA TGTGCCAGCAGCTTAGTTGTTACGGGCAATGAGCAGTTCTTC.

The V gene is TRBV28, the J gene TRBJ1-2; 10 bases align to TRBD1. The CDR3 is made up of 15 amino acids. Losses at the gene ends were 5 bases for V and 7 bases for J; bases not matched to a gene: 10. CDR1 is MDHEN, CDR2 SYDVKM, per germline. CDR3 amino acids: CASSLPGQGLVGYTF. As DNA, the CDR3 is TGTGCCAGCAGTCTCCCGGGACAGGGGTTGGTTGGCTACACCTTC.

The rearrangement links TRBV7-7 to TRBJ2-2, with 10 bases fitting TRBD2. The CDR3 consists of 14 residues. Germline loops: CDR1 SSHAT, CDR2 FNYEAQ (reference sequence). CDR3 in amino acids: CACGPAGGTGELFF. CDR3 bases: TGTGCTTGCGGACCAGCGGGAGGGACCGGGGAGCTGTTTTTT.

V is TRBV5-4 and J is TRBJ2-5; 9 nucleotides align to TRBD2. The CDR3 loop spans 16 amino acids. Germline lookup yields CDR1 SGHNT and CDR2 YYREEE (reference sequence). V was pared by 1 base and J by 4 bases, with 8 bases of the junction left unmatched. In DNA form, the CDR3 reads TGTGCCAGCAGCTTGATGCGGGGGGGCTCGGGAGAGACCCAGTACTTC. Amino acids: CASSLMRGGSGETQYF. The full variable domain, rest sourced from reference TRBV5-4 and TRBJ2-5, is ETGVTQSPTHLIKTRGQQVTLRCSSQSGHNTVSWYQQALGQGPQFIFQYYREEENGRGNFPPRFSGLQFPNYSSELNVNALELDDSALYLCASSLMRGGSGETQYFGPGTRLLVL.

In its sample, this clone was seen a few times. Sequence at one end of the junction differs from germline and may be a read error. The chain links TRBV27 to TRBJ2-7, with D possibly matching TRBD2 (5 bases). The CDR3 contains 9 residues. Germline V gene sequence: CDR1 MNHEY, CDR2 SMNVEV (reference sequence). CDR3 sequence reads: CASRDFRDF. CDR3 sequence (DNA): TGTGCCAGCAGGGACTTTCGGGACTTC.

The chain couples TRBV25-1 to TRBJ2-1; 7 bases are a match to TRBD2. Trimming cost V 5 bases and J 9 bases; bases outside gene matches: 10. Germline lookup yields CDR1 MGHDK and CDR2 SYGVNS. The CDR3 totals 14 residues. CDR3 bases: TGTGCCAGCAGTAGAAGCGGGGCCTCGGGTGAGCAGTTCTTC. As protein: CASSRSGASGEQFF.